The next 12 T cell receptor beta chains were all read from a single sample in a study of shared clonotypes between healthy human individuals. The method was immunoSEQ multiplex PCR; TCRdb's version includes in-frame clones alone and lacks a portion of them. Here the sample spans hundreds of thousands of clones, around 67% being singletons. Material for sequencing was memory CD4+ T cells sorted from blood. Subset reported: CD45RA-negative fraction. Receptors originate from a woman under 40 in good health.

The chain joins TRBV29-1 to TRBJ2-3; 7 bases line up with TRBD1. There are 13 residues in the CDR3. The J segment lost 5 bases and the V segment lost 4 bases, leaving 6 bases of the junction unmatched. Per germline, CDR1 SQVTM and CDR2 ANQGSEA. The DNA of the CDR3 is TGCAGCGTTGGGGACAGTCATTTAGATACGCAGTATTTT. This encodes CSVGDSHLDTQYF.

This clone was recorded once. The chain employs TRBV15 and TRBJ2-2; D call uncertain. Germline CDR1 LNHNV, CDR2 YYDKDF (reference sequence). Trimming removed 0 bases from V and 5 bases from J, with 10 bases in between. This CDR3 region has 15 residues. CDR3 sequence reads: CATSRDDEGTGELFF. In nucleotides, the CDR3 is TGTGCCACCAGCAGAGATGACGAAGGAACCGGGGAGCTGTTTTTT.

The chain's CDR3 is CASSPGGGRANTGELFF. CDR3 nucleotide sequence: TGTGCCAGCAGTCCCGGTGGCGGGAGGGCGAACACCGGGGAGCTGTTTTTT. The chain employs TRBV28 and TRBJ2-2; 9 nucleotides match TRBD2. V was pared by 5 bases and J by 0 bases, with 7 bases of the junction left unmatched. Germline V gene lookup returns CDR1 MDHEN and CDR2 SYDVKM. This CDR3 region has 17 residues.

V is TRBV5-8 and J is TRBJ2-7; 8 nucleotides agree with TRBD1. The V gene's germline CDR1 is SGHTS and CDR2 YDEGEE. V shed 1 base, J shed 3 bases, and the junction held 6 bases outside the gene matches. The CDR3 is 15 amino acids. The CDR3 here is CASSLFSGGYYEQYF. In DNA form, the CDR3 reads TGTGCCAGCAGCTTGTTTTCAGGGGGCTACTACGAGCAGTACTTC.

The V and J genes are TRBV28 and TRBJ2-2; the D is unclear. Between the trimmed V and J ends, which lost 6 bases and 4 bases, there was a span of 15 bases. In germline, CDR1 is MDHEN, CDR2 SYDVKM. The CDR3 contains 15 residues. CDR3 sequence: CASSPPSRPTGELFF. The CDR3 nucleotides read TGTGCCAGCAGCCCCCCCAGCAGACCCACCGGGGAGCTGTTTTTT.

The CDR3 region is CASRDRGSPGGSYEQYF. The DNA of the CDR3 is TGTGCCAGTAGGGACAGGGGCTCCCCGGGGGGCTCCTACGAGCAGTACTTC. The genes are TRBV19 and TRBJ2-7; TRBD1 matches at 9 bases. Germline CDR1 is LNHDA and CDR2 is SQIVND (reference sequence). The CDR3 totals 17 residues. V gave up 6 bases and J gave up 0 bases; unmatched junction bases: 12.

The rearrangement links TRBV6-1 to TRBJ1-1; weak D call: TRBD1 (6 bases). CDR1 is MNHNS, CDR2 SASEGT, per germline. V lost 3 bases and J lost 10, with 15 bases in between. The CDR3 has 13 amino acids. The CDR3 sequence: CASSDVWGLGAFF. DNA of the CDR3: TGTGCCAGCAGTGACGTCTGGGGGCTCGGAGCTTTCTTT.

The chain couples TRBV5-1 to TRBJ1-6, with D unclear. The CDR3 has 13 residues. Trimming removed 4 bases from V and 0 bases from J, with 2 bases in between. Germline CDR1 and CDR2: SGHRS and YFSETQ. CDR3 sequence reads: CASSLSYNSPLHF. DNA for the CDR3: TGCGCCAGCAGCCTCTCCTATAATTCACCCCTCCACTTT.

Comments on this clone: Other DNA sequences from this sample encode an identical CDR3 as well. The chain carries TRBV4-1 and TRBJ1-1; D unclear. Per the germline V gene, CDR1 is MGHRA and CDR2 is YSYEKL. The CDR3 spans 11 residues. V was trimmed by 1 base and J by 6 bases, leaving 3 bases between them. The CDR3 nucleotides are TGCGCCAGCAGCCAAGCCTCTGAAGCTTTCTTT. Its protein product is CASSQASEAFF.

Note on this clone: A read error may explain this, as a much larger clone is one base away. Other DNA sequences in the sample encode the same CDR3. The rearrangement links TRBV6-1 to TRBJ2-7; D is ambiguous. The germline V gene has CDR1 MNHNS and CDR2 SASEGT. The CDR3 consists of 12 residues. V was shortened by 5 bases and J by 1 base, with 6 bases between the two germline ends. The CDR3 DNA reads TGTGCCAGCAGTCTGGCTTCCTACGAGCAGTACTTC. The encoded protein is CASSLASYEQYF.

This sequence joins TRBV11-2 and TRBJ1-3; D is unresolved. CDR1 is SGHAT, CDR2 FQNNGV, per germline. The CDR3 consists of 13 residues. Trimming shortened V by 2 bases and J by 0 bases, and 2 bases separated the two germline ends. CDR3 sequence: CASSLPSGNTIYF. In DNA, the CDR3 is TGTGCCAGCAGCTTACCCTCTGGAAACACCATATATTTT.

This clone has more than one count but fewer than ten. CDR3 amino acids: CASTPRGMNTEAFF. The DNA of the CDR3 is TGTGCCAGCACCCCTCGGGGAATGAACACTGAAGCTTTCTTT. The genes are TRBV7-9 and TRBJ1-1, with D uncertain. Germline loops: CDR1 SEHNR, CDR2 FQNEAQ (reference sequence). Trimming took off 7 bases at V and 0 bases at J, with 12 bases between the two ends. The CDR3 loop spans 14 amino acids. Supplemented by reference TRBV7-9 and TRBJ1-1, the full variable domain reads DTGVSQNPRHKITKRGQNVTFRCDPISEHNRLYWYRQTLGQGPEFLTYFQNEAQLEKSRLLSDRFSAERPKGSFSTLEIQRTEQGDSAMYLCASTPRGMNTEAFFGQGTRLTVV.